The 9 T cell receptor beta chains listed next were all sequenced from one sample in a study of lymphopenia after photon versus proton radiotherapy. The protocol was immunoSEQ multiplex PCR, while the TCRdb copy is restricted to in-frame clones and leaves out a portion. The data contain over 50,000 clones, around 87% of them singletons. The sample in question was peripheral blood, obtained from a patient treated with photon-based radiotherapy. These receptors originate from a man between 35 and 55 years old with gastric cancer.

This clone occurred once. This sequence joins TRBV11-1 and TRBJ1-1; D call uncertain. The V and J ends lost 8 bases and 1 base respectively, with 8 bases between them. This CDR3 is 12 amino acids long. Germline lookup yields CDR1 SGHAT and CDR2 FQDESV (reference sequence). In DNA form, the CDR3 reads TGTGCCAGCGGCAGATCGAACACTGAAGCTTTCTTT. Residues: CASGRSNTEAFF.

This clone has more than one count but fewer than ten. The chain links TRBV6-1 to TRBJ1-5, with D unclear. The CDR3 has 15 amino acids. Germline values: CDR1 MNHNS, CDR2 SASEGT. V shed 7 bases and J shed 2 bases, with 15 bases lying between them. CDR3 bases: TGTGCCAGCAAGGACCCAGCGAGGGGCAATCAGCCCCAGCATTTT. Translating it yields CASKDPARGNQPQHF.

The chain combines TRBV7-3 with TRBJ2-1, with TRBD1 identical over 9 bases. The CDR3 contains 16 residues. The V gene end was trimmed by 3 bases and the J gene end by 10 bases; junction bases not matched to a gene: 13. The germline gives CDR1 SGHTA, CDR2 FQGTGA. The CDR3 loop reads CASSFSRDRVPREQFF. Here the CDR3 DNA reads TGTGCCAGCAGCTTCTCACGGGACAGGGTCCCCAGGGAGCAGTTCTTC.

The chain links TRBV6-5 to TRBJ2-2, with D maybe TRBD1 (6 bases). V was cut by 4 bases and J by 3 bases, with 12 bases left in between. CDR1 MNHEY and CDR2 SVGAGI come from the germline V gene. The CDR3 runs 15 residues. CDR3 nucleotide sequence: TGTGCCAGCAGTTCCTTAACAGGGTACACCGGGGAGCTGTTTTTT. Translating gives CASSSLTGYTGELFF.

As DNA, the CDR3 is TGCGCCAGCAGCCAAGAGGGGCAGGGCCGCAATCAGCCCCAGCATTTT. This codes for CASSQEGQGRNQPQHF. The rearrangement joins TRBV4-1 to TRBJ1-5, with D perhaps TRBD1 (5 bases). Germline CDR1 is MGHRA and CDR2 is YSYEKL. Between the trimmed V and J ends, which lost 0 bases and 2 bases, there was a span of 11 bases. The CDR3 sequence is 16 residues long.

The chain employs TRBV10-3 and TRBJ1-2, with 8 positions matching TRBD1. Unmatched junction bases numbered 7, after V lost 6 bases and J lost 4 bases. The CDR3 contains 14 residues. From germline, CDR1 is ENHRY and CDR2 SYGVKD. The CDR3 region is CAIRDDRGSYGYTF. DNA of the CDR3: TGTGCCATCAGAGATGACAGGGGTAGCTATGGCTACACCTTC.

The V call is TRBV27, the J call TRBJ1-2, with a possible D match to TRBD1 (5 bases). Germline CDR1 and CDR2: MNHEY and SMNVEV (reference sequence). V lost 5 bases and J lost 3, with 16 bases in between. The CDR3 spans 15 residues. CDR3: CASSPWGREDYGYTF. CDR3 bases: TGTGCCAGCAGTCCCTGGGGCAGGGAAGACTATGGCTACACCTTC.

This chain joins TRBV18 and TRBJ1-4, with 8 bases fitting TRBD1. The CDR3 spans 19 residues. Per germline, CDR1 KGHSH and CDR2 LQKENI. The ends lost 6 bases at V and 3 bases at J; junction bases unmatched: 18. The CDR3 reads CASSLQPVGTGRANEKLFF. CDR3 DNA: TGTGCCAGCTCCCTACAGCCCGTTGGGACAGGTCGGGCTAATGAAAAACTGTTTTTT.

The chain couples TRBV30 to TRBJ2-3; maybe TRBD2 (7 bases). The CDR3 totals 14 residues. Trimming pared 5 bases from V and 4 bases from J, leaving 16 bases between. The germline V gene has CDR1 GTSNPN and CDR2 SVGIG (reference sequence). The CDR3 protein is CAWGREGGADTQYF. The CDR3 bases are TGTGCCTGGGGAAGAGAGGGGGGGGCAGATACGCAGTATTTT.